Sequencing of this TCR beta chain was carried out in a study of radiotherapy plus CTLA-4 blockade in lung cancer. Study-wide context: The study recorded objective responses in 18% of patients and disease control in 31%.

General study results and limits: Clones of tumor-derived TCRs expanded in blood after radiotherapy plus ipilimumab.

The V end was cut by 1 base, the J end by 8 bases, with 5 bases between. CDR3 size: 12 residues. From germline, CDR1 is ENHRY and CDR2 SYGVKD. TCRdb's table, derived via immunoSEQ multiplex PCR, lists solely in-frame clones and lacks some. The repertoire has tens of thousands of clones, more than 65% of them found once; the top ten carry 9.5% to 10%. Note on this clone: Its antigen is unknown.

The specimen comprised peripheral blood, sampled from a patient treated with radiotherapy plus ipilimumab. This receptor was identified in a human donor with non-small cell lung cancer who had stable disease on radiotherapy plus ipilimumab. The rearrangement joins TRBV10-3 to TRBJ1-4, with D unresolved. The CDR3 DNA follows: TGTGCCATCAGTGAGTTGGGCGAAAAACTGTTTTTT. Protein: CAISELGEKLFF.